The TCR beta chain under discussion was sequenced for a study of blood T cell repertoires in COVID-19. Sequenced by immunoSEQ multiplex PCR; TCRdb stores in-frame clones only, minus some. This table has hundreds of thousands of clones, 85% to 90% appearing once. CDR3 size: 14 residues. Trimming cost V 6 bases and J 5 bases, with 14 bases left between them. Per germline, CDR1 MNHEY and CDR2 SMNVEV (reference sequence). The sequence was collected from a man in his 60s who had recovered from COVID-19. The sequenced sample was peripheral blood. The V call is TRBV27, the J call TRBJ1-5; the D gene is possibly TRBD1 (6 bases). The CDR3 loop is CASRGAAGDQPQHF. The CDR3 DNA follows: TGTGCCAGCAGGGGGGCGGCGGGCGATCAGCCCCAGCATTTT.